This T cell receptor (beta chain) was profiled in a study of cytomegalovirus exposure and HLA in healthy donors (TCRdb year 2017). Concerning the study at large: According to an earlier analysis of 450 to 650 of the donors, some 180 million T cells yielded some 110 million unique TCR beta sequences and about 300 Gb of sequence data. Rather than using new phenotypic data, the later analysis identified candidate immune exposures from TCR beta sequences and from how often those sequences occurred across donors. To predict cytomegalovirus infection status, the study combined high-throughput TCR immunosequencing, statistical association of individual TCRs with disease status, and machine learning. An early release covering 550 to 650 HLA-typed donors comprised approximately 290 gigabases of sequencing data and approximately 80 million unique TCR sequences. Donor age, sex, ethnicity and CMV serostatus were compiled alongside the repertoire data. A later genetic analysis used genome-wide SNP genotypes for about 65% of the roughly 670 donors, treating that subset as a discovery cohort. Among about 370 genotyped donors of the cohort, an average of approximately 240,000 unique TCR beta nucleotide sequences was sequenced per donor, of which about 19% were non-productive. Roughly 5 DR-DQ haplotypes were handled as single units for association and clustering, since linkage in the cohort was strong. An earlier analysis of fewer than 750 of the donors used high-throughput TCR beta sequencing to judge whether each TCR beta V gene segment behaved as functional or pseudogenic. Of the roughly 400 genotyped donors, approximately 82% fell in the genetic ancestry cluster associated with self-reported Caucasian donors. The study profiled the T cell repertoires of hundreds of subjects by immunosequencing and related them to cytomegalovirus serostatus. Besides the first cohort of more than 650 subjects, a separate validation cohort made up of 120 different subjects was used. The study was designed to test whether signatures of past pathogen exposure could be identified by cataloging public T cell receptors. Both class I and class II loci were covered by HLA typing, at four-digit resolution. Every repertoire in the discovery cohort had been generated on one and the same sequencing platform. Typing coverage differed by locus: A, B, C, DRB1 and DQB1 were typed in about 629-630 donors, DQA1 in about 510, DPA1 in some 600, and DPB1 in 450 to 480. In a later analysis, previously published TCR beta repertoires from more than 500 donors were re-analyzed and high-resolution HLA genotyping was added so that TCR occurrence patterns could be studied. The paper as a whole reports these results and caveats: Correlated functional status among segregating V segments might reflect linkage disequilibrium, but an unknown experimental factor could not be ruled out. In both the original and validation cohorts, the classifier was reported to diagnose cytomegalovirus status with high specificity and sensitivity. In a later analysis, TCR association rates were found to vary across HLA loci, with the most associated TCRs seen for DRB1 alleles and the fewest for HLA-C alleles. Because counts were too low, roughly 16 rarely observed V segments, including chromosome 9 orphons, were left out of the earlier analysis of 500 to 650 of the donors. According to the authors, the approach could potentially be generalized to other disease states and immunological phenotypes. A later genetic analysis associated a missense DCLRE1C variant with V-gene and J-gene trimming of TCR beta chains, and an independent cohort replicated the association. Some IMGT-functional V segments, including TRBV6-2 and TRBV6-3, could not be told apart with the 87-base-pair reads, so those segments were excluded. Specific HLA alleles were associated with over 15,000 TCR beta sequences at a false discovery rate of 0.05 in a later analysis. Across donors, most TCR sequences were observed very rarely, whereas some public TCRs were present in many individuals. Compared with the 666-donor mean, donors in an Asian-associated ancestry cluster had fewer N-insertions in productive TCRs, according to a later genetic analysis. A cluster of highly shared sequence variants was judged likely to represent a technical artifact of the sequencing pipeline. CMV serostatus was the only immune exposure information available for the cohort. In an earlier analysis of approximately 590 of the donors, most TCR beta V segments appeared in productive rearrangements about 87% or about 30% of the time, broadly matching IMGT annotations. Because HLA typing was unavailable for some donors at each locus, only the typed subset was used in association tests. The presence/absence analyses assumed that sequencing depth was roughly uniform across donors, and that assumption may not be true. Several of the top co-occurrence clusters appeared to be linked to parvovirus B19, influenza, CMV and Epstein-Barr virus, according to a later analysis. Strong co-occurrence of HLA alleles, especially DR and DQ, made assigning TCR associations to individual alleles difficult. A later analysis found that most CMV-associated TCR beta chains appeared HLA-restricted, with HLA associations seemingly driven largely by CMV exposure. In this cohort, only TCR beta chains were sequenced, and detectable features were limited by the absence of alpha or paired-chain data. A further reported finding was that TCR beta sequences accurately predicted the HLA-A and HLA-B alleles for most subjects in the first cohort. In the study, about 150 TCR beta chains were listed as associated with cytomegalovirus. A few of the identified cytomegalovirus-associated TCR beta chains were confirmed in vitro to be specific for cytomegalovirus antigens. Compared with equally common non-associated chains, HLA-associated TCR beta chains in a later analysis were more clonally expanded and had lower generation probabilities.

This clone has just a few counts. Its antigen is not yet known. Base qualities are not recorded, but no much larger clone differs from it by a single base. Trimming removed 9 bases from V and 4 bases from J; the gene matches leave 7 bases unexplained. The CDR3 measures 13 amino acids from cysteine to phenylalanine. The read is trimmed to its CDR3 DNA, 39 bases read in frame from base 1. The germline V gene (reference sequence) specifies MNHNY as CDR1 and SVGAGI as CDR2. In total, just over 650 healthy bone marrow donors made up the cohort. At the time of sampling, every cohort member was nominally healthy, though immune exposures that went unrecorded were likely present. The donor tested CMV seropositive and was one of the 289 seropositive cohort members. A peripheral blood sample was collected from each donor, and TCR beta sequencing was performed on peripheral blood mononuclear cells. The Qiagen DNeasy Blood Extraction Kit was used to extract genomic DNA from the blood cell samples.

Receptor amplification or capture employed the immunoSEQ multiplex PCR assay. The multiplex PCR relied on a mix of 60 forward primers for TCR Vbeta segments and 13 reverse primers for TCR Jbeta segments. A multiplex PCR assay on genomic DNA amplified the CDR3 region of rearranged TCR beta genes. Amplified TCR beta libraries were sequenced as 87-base-pair reads on the Illumina HiSeq System. As for the original processing: A later analysis tallied some 79 million unique TCR beta chains across the 700 or so repertoires, and some 10 million of those chains were shared by two or more donors. Raw reads were error-corrected and collapsed into unique sequences with a nearest-neighbor algorithm that merged closely related sequences to remove PCR and sequencing errors. V, D and J gene segments were assigned by aligning CDR3 sequences to IMGT reference sequences. For a sequence to be retained, at least a six-nucleotide match to both a V gene segment and a J gene segment was required. Rearrangements were classified as productive when the CDR3 lacked stop codons and remained in frame with V and J, and all other rearrangements were classified as non-productive. CDR3 was defined by IMGT convention, running from the second conserved V-encoded cysteine to the conserved J-encoded phenylalanine. In an earlier analysis of more than 550 of the donors, sequences lacking an unambiguous match to a single V gene segment were excluded. In an earlier analysis of a few hundred of the donors, V segments were called functional above 56.7% productive rearrangements and were called segregating when the between-donor standard deviation exceeded 5%. To diagnose cytomegalovirus status from the catalog of TCR beta chain sequences, a statistical classification framework was built. In a later analysis, V and J genes were assigned by comparing TCR nucleotide sequences against IMGT/GENE-DB human TR gene sequences. A later analysis assigned CDR3 sequences and most-parsimonious VDJ recombination scenarios with the TCRdist pipeline. In a later analysis, each TCR beta chain was defined by its CDR3 amino acid sequence together with its V-gene family, and reads lacking a unique V-gene family were excluded. As a way to deal with suspected cross-contamination and a sequencing artifact, a later analysis dropped hundreds of nucleotide sequences that were highly shared and had low generation probability. A later analysis calculated a clonal expansion index for each public chain from normalized within-repertoire ranks of inferred template counts. In a later analysis, generation probabilities were computed using a VDJ recombination model fitted to out-of-frame rearrangements, and the results were checked against IGoR. In a later analysis, hypergeometric tests were used to score TCR-TCR, TCR-HLA and TCR-CMV co-occurrence, with a repertoire-size bias correction applied to TCR pairs. To estimate false discovery rates, a later analysis permuted the HLA or CMV assignments 20 times. In a later analysis, co-occurring TCRs were grouped using DBSCAN, and TCRdist sequence similarity was added for clustering within HLA-allele-positive subsets. Repertoires with fewer than 30,000 or more than 120,000 public chains were left out of co-occurrence clustering, as were a handful of repertoires with anomalous nucleotide sharing. TCRdb provides this immuneACCESS table in a form limited to in-frame rearrangements. Some clones are lacking; in checked studies, under half of them reflect an unresolved V gene, and why the rest are absent is not known. V, J and clone size are those of that table, while D and trimming were read from the DNA. This sample comprises under 150,000 clones, about 61% of them detected only once. About 8.6% of the sample rests with the top ten.

Sequenced material: PBMCs. The TCR originated in a man aged 18-30 years in good health and CMV-seropositive. The sequence is built from TRBV6-6 and TRBJ2-3, and 7 junction bases match TRBD1. The CDR3 is CASRQGAPDTQYF. Read as DNA, the sequence is TGTGCCAGTCGACAGGGCGCCCCAGATACGCAGTATTTT.